This note documents a single T cell receptor beta chain sequence. There is no known antigen for this receptor. No qualities accompany the bases; no much larger clone lies one base away. Its CDR3 holds 15 amino acids, cysteine through phenylalanine. The entry retains the CDR3 DNA only, 45 bases that are in frame from base 1. V has 5 bases trimmed and J has 4 bases trimmed; junction bases matching no gene number 6. The sequencer was an Illumina NovaSeq 6000. TCRalpha and TCRbeta cDNA libraries were built by 5'RACE with constant-segment primers, adding sample barcodes and unique molecular identifiers. RNA was extracted from every sample with Trizol reagent. Amplification of the libraries took two PCR steps, and the second step added a second sample barcode plus Illumina TruSeq adapters. Libraries were sequenced on an Illumina NovaSeq with 2 x 150 bp paired-end reads. On the study's bioinformatics: The reads were demultiplexed and collapsed into UMI-guided consensus sequences using migec v1.2.7. Using mixcr v2.1.11, UMI consensuses were aligned to TRA and TRB V and J templates and then assembled into clonotypes. Expanded or contracted clonotypes were those called significant by both edgeR and NoisET, with noise models trained on biological replicates. edgeR calls used a false discovery rate-adjusted p below 0.01 and a log2 fold-change threshold of 1. As an exploratory analysis of dynamics, max-normalized trajectories of the 1000 most abundant clonotypes were examined by PCA with hierarchical clustering. Each responding clone was given a CD4 or CD8 phenotype based on the CD4+ and CD8+ repertoires, which had been sequenced separately. TCRdb reprocessing: public reads trimmed at Q25 with fastp, clones called with MiXCR, in-frame beta chains kept. Rows with one shared CDR3 protein collapse into an entry with the most common genes and DNA. The V and J calls and clone size are TCRdb's, not the authors'. In all, the sample holds 300,000 to 350,000 distinct CDR3 sequences, and approximately 14% of those were seen once. Of the sample, approximately 22% is held by the ten largest clones.

This entry belongs to a study of T-cell memory formation after mild COVID-19 (TCRdb year 2021). Regarding the research as a whole: TCR sequence clusters from the two donors were largely donor specific. In a couple of donors, T-cell clones that expanded and contracted after mild COVID-19 were tracked by sequencing TCRalpha and TCRbeta repertoires over time. Two young, previously healthy adult volunteers made up the cohort, one male and one female. General conclusions and limits of the study: Whether the second-wave clones peaking on day 37 were SARS-CoV-2 specific was not confirmed. Only a couple of mild cases were covered in the study, and larger cohorts including severe cases with pre-infection samples were considered necessary. Some responding clones were found in pre-infection memory, which suggests that pre-existing cross-reactive memory T cells took part in the SARS-CoV-2 response. Balanced CD4/CD8 phenotypes were observed for clones contracting from day 15 to 85, whereas a bias towards CD4+ was observed for a second wave of clones expanding from day 15 to 37. Contracting CD4+ clones were found mainly in CM and EM memory subsets, while CD8+ clones were enriched in EMRA.

Ficoll-Paque density gradient centrifugation was used to isolate PBMCs. Recombination connected TRBV12-3 or TRBV12-4 to TRBJ2-5, and 11 bases in between align with TRBD2. The source of this sequence is a man between 18 and 29 years old who had mild COVID-19 (a few samples of this study predate the infection). The sample titles of this study are shuffled in the database, so cell type and time point are left out; the donor was told from shared clones. The sample comprised PBMCs or a T cell subset sorted from them (not recorded which). DNA sequence: TGTGCCAGCAGTCCTAGCGGGGGGCCCCGAGAGACCCAGTACTTC. This encodes CASSPSGGPRETQYF.